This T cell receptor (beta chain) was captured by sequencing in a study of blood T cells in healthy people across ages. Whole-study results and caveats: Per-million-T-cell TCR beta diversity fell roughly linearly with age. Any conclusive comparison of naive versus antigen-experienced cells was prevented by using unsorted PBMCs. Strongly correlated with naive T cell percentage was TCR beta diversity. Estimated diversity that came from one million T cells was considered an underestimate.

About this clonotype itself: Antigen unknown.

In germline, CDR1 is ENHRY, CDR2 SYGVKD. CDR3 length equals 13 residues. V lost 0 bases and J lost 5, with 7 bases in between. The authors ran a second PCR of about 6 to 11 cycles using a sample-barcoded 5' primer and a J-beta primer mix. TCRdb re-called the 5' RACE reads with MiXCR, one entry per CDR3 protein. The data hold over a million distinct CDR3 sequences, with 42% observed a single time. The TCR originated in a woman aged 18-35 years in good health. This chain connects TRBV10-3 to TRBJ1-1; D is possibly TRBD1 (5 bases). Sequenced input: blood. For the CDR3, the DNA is TGTGCCATCAGTGAGTCGGAGGGGACTGAAGCTTTCTTT. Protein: CAISESEGTEAFF.